Shown below are 20 T cell receptor beta chains from a single sample sequenced in a study of T-cell reconstitution after alpha-beta-depleted transplantation in children. Library preparation (for TCRbeta) was performed with unique molecular identifiers. One entry per CDR3 protein results from TCRdb running MiXCR on the PCR reads. The sample comprises about 260,000 distinct CDR3 sequences, around 8% of which are singletons, and less than 8% rests with the top ten. The sequenced sample was PBMCs, mostly from graft donor cells, obtained 180 days after TCRalphabeta/CD19-depleted stem cell transplant. Receptors were obtained from a male patient younger than 18 who had a stem cell transplant for acute lymphoblastic leukemia, so the T cells may come from the graft donor.

There are many counts of this clonotype. The rearrangement joins TRBV7-9 to TRBJ1-2; no clear D gene. V lost 3 bases, J lost 3 bases, and 11 bases lay in between. The germline V gene encodes CDR1 SEHNR and CDR2 FQNEAQ (reference sequence). The CDR3 extends over 14 amino acids. CDR3 amino acids: CASSFLFTDYGYTF. The CDR3 DNA is TGTGCCAGCAGCTTCCTATTTACGGACTATGGCTACACCTTC.

At least ten counts were recorded for this clonotype. The chain joins TRBV29-1 to TRBJ1-3; perhaps TRBD1 as D (5 bases). V gave up 7 bases and J gave up 2 bases, with 15 bases separating them. The CDR3 covers 14 residues. Germline V gives CDR1 SQVTM, CDR2 ANQGSEA. The CDR3 DNA follows: TGCAGCGGGGGGGGAGGGGCCGCTGGAAACACCATATATTTT. Translation gives CSGGGGAAGNTIYF.

This clonotype has ten or more counts. V and J are TRBV4-3 and TRBJ1-2; D is uncertain. CDR1 LGHNA and CDR2 YSLEER come from the germline V gene. V was cut by 3 bases and J by 4 bases, with 15 bases left in between. The CDR3 runs 15 residues. In DNA form, the CDR3 reads TGCGCCAGCAGCCACAAAGAGACGGGCAGCTATGGCTACACCTTC. Protein product: CASSHKETGSYGYTF.

The rearrangement links TRBV7-9 to TRBJ2-2; 7 bases line up with TRBD2. CDR3 length: 16 residues. The germline gives CDR1 SEHNR, CDR2 FQNEAQ (reference sequence). V lost 9 bases, J lost 0 bases, and 10 bases stayed unmatched. The DNA of the CDR3 is TGTGCCAGGGGCTCCCGGCTAGCGGCGAACACCGGGGAGCTGTTTTTT. This translates into CARGSRLAANTGELFF.

This clonotype appeared a few times. A clone one base away is much larger, so this may be a read error. The rearrangement joins TRBV12-3 or TRBV12-4 to TRBJ1-1; unclear D gene. The germline V and J ends were trimmed by 5 bases and 6 bases, with 16 bases remaining between them. The CDR3 has 14 residues. The CDR3 region has the DNA TGTGCCAGCAGTCCAATTGGTAAGGACCCTGAAGCTTTCTTT. Its translation is CASSPIGKDPEAFF.

At least ten counts were recorded for this clonotype. The chain couples TRBV4-1 to TRBJ1-2; D gene unclear. V was pared by 4 bases and J by 0 bases, with 12 bases between. Germline V CDR1 and CDR2: MGHRA, YSYEKL. This CDR3 is built from 15 residues. The CDR3 DNA follows: TGCGCCAGCAGCCTGTTACAGTACACTAACTATGGCTACACCTTC. The encoded protein is CASSLLQYTNYGYTF.

J is TRBJ1-6 and V is TRBV19; TRBD1 might be the D (5 bases). The CDR3 is made up of 18 amino acids. Trimming cost V 5 bases and J 0 bases, with 17 bases left between them. From germline, CDR1 is LNHDA and CDR2 SQIVND (reference sequence). The CDR3 spells CASSDSRPGSSYNSPLHF. The CDR3 coding sequence is TGTGCCAGTAGTGACTCACGCCCAGGGAGCTCCTATAATTCACCCCTCCACTTT.

This clonotype came up many times. V is TRBV12-5 and J is TRBJ2-3; maybe TRBD2 (6 bases). Trimming left V 3 bases short and J 2 bases short, with 21 bases between. The germline V gene encodes CDR1 LGHNT and CDR2 FRNRAP. The CDR3 runs 18 residues. The CDR3 sequence: CASGFKPVGGTHTDTQYF. The CDR3 DNA is TGTGCTAGTGGTTTCAAACCCGTCGGAGGGACGCACACAGATACGCAGTATTTT.

As to this clonotype: A much larger clone sits a single nucleotide away, making a read error possible. This is likely a read error, given that the CDR3 carries no conserved phenylalanine or tryptophan at its end. CDR3 in DNA: TGTGCCAGCCGGGAATTACAGAGCTCTGGAAACACCATATATGTT. It encodes CASRELQSSGNTIYV. V usage is TRBV10-3 and J usage is TRBJ1-3; the D is unclear. The CDR3 runs to 15 residues. Trimming cost V 10 bases and J 0 bases, with 16 bases left between them. Germline V gene data show CDR1 as ENHRY and CDR2 as SYGVKD.

This clonotype occurred many times. This rearrangement joins TRBV4-2 to TRBJ2-3; D perhaps matches TRBD2 (7 bases). The V end was cut by 0 bases, the J end by 1 base, with 11 bases between. The CDR3 runs 16 residues. Germline CDR1 is LGHNA and CDR2 is YNFKEQ. CDR3 loop: CASSQDTGRGTDTQYF. CDR3 in DNA: TGTGCCAGCAGCCAAGATACAGGGAGGGGCACAGATACGCAGTATTTT.

This clonotype was detected many times. The chain links TRBV29-1 to TRBJ2-7; 8 bases agree with TRBD2. The CDR3 length is 15 residues. Per the germline V gene, CDR1 is SQVTM and CDR2 is ANQGSEA. The junction had 10 bases not matched to a gene; V was cut back by 5 bases and J by 1 base. The CDR3 reads CSVKSGLAGSYEQYF. CDR3 DNA sequence: TGCAGCGTTAAATCCGGACTAGCTGGGTCCTACGAGCAGTACTTC.

This clonotype was seen repeatedly, ten times or more. The chain recombines TRBV7-9 with TRBJ1-1; 7 nucleotides align to TRBD1. This CDR3 contains 13 residues. The V segment lost 6 bases and the J segment 9 bases; nucleotides outside the gene matches: 10. Per germline, CDR1 SEHNR and CDR2 FQNEAQ (reference sequence). As DNA, the CDR3 is TGTGCCAGCAGGCCTACCGCGACAGGGAAAGCTTTCTTT. This gives the protein CASRPTATGKAFF.

This clonotype was seen at least ten times. The V and J genes are TRBV5-1 and TRBJ2-3; D gene unclear. The CDR3 has 13 residues. V was clipped by 0 bases and J by 2 bases, with 4 bases between them. Germline assignment: CDR1 SGHRS and CDR2 YFSETQ. The CDR3 spells CASSLDHTDTQYF. CDR3 in DNA: TGCGCCAGCAGCTTGGACCACACAGATACGCAGTATTTT.

This clonotype was recorded a few times. Here the CDR3 DNA reads TGTGCCAGCAGTGGCGCACCCTACGAGCAGTACTTC. Protein product: CASSGAPYEQYF. This chain joins TRBV6-5 and TRBJ2-7; D not certain. In germline, CDR1 is MNHEY, CDR2 SVGAGI. The V gene lost 5 bases and the J gene lost 2 bases, with 7 bases spanning the gap. The CDR3 is 12 amino acids.

This clonotype has a count of ten or more. This sequence joins TRBV9 and TRBJ1-2; 9 nucleotides align to TRBD1. CDR3 length: 13 amino acids. J gave up 7 bases and V 0 bases, and 1 base lay outside the gene matches. CDR1 and CDR2 from the germline V gene are SGDLS and YYNGEE. This CDR3 is CASSVGTGAGYTF. CDR3 bases: TGTGCCAGCAGCGTAGGGACAGGGGCTGGCTACACCTTC. Together with reference TRBV9 and TRBJ1-2, the CDR3 gives the full variable domain: DSGVTQTPKHLITATGQRVTLRCSPRSGDLSVYWYQQSLDQGLQFLIQYYNGEERAKGNILERFSAQQFPDLHSELNLSSLELGDSALYFCASSVGTGAGYTFGSGTRLTVV.

This clonotype was seen many times. V is TRBV7-2 and J is TRBJ1-4; D is perhaps TRBD1 (5 bases). The CDR3 runs 15 residues. V was trimmed by 2 bases and J by 10 bases, leaving 17 bases between them. Germline V gene lookup returns CDR1 SGHTA and CDR2 FQGNSA. CDR3 region: CASSLRWQGSRKLFF. CDR3 nucleotide sequence: TGTGCCAGCAGCTTACGATGGCAGGGATCCAGAAAACTGTTTTTT.

This clonotype was seen many times. Mismatch with germline at one junction end may stem from a read error. The chain joins TRBV7-7 to TRBJ2-7; D may be TRBD1 (6 bases). Looked up from germline, CDR1 is SSHAT and CDR2 is FNYEAQ (reference sequence). This CDR3 has 13 residues. CDR3 nucleotides: TGTGCCAGCAGTCAACAGGGCTCCTACGATCAGTACTTC. Translated, it gives CASSQQGSYDQYF.

In its sample, this clonotype was seen many times. The chain is built from TRBV7-9 and TRBJ1-1; D possibly corresponds to TRBD1 (6 bases). The CDR3 is 14 amino acids. Germline V gene sequence: CDR1 SEHNR, CDR2 FQNEAQ (reference sequence). V was clipped by 3 bases and J by 7 bases, with 15 bases between them. CDR3 loop: CASSLMGGAGEAFF. CDR3 bases: TGTGCCAGCAGCTTGATGGGGGGCGCAGGTGAAGCTTTCTTT. Together with reference TRBV7-9 and TRBJ1-1, the CDR3 gives the full variable domain: DTGVSQNPRHKITKRGQNVTFRCDPISEHNRLYWYRQTLGQGPEFLTYFQNEAQLEKSRLLSDRFSAERPKGSFSTLEIQRTEQGDSAMYLCASSLMGGAGEAFFGQGTRLTVV.

This clonotype was detected many times. The gene calls are TRBV5-1 and TRBJ2-1, with TRBD1 identical over 7 bases. V dropped 4 bases and J dropped 9; count of bases not matched to a gene: 7. The CDR3 consists of 13 residues. Germline V CDR1 and CDR2: SGHRS, YFSETQ. CDR3 DNA sequence: TGCGCCAGCAGCCTCTTAGGGGGCCGTGAGCAGTTCTTC. This encodes CASSLLGGREQFF.

This clonotype was counted ten times or more. At one end the junction does not follow the germline gene, possibly because of a read error. The chain recombines TRBV7-6 with TRBJ1-4, with a tentative D call TRBD1 (6 bases). The CDR3 covers 13 residues. The germline CDR1 and CDR2 sequences are SGHVS and FNYEAQ. CDR3 sequence (DNA): TGTGCCAGCAGCCTTTCGCCACAGGGTAGCATGATTTTT. Translation gives CASSLSPQGSMIF.